The clone carrying this T cell receptor (beta chain) was seen once. This could be a read error, since a much larger clone is one nucleotide away. The entry originates in a study of T cell changes during pregnancy in multiple sclerosis. Profiling relied on immunoSEQ multiplex PCR, and the TCRdb table lists in-frame clones only, not all of them. This table holds roughly 100,000 clones, about 91% found once. The sequences come from peripheral blood, collected in the second trimester of pregnancy. The clonotype was recovered from a female donor with multiple sclerosis, enrolled in a pregnancy study.

This chain's CDR3 is CASSLYNEQFF. The DNA for the CDR3 is TGTGCCAGCAGCCTATACAATGAGCAGTTCTTC. The chain couples TRBV5-4 to TRBJ2-1; D uncertain. The CDR3 covers 11 residues. Germline V lookup: CDR1 SGHNT, CDR2 YYREEE (reference sequence). Trimming shortened V by 4 bases and J by 4 bases, and 3 bases separated the two germline ends.